This paragraph covers one T cell receptor beta chain sequence. Its matching antigen is unknown. This sample is part of a study of OX40 agonist ivuxolimab in advanced cancers. Study observations and caveats: Patients who responded partially at 0.1-3.0 mg/kg showed clonal expansion ranking among the lowest. Both blood CD4+ and CD8+ T cells showed clonal growth by week 6 at 0.1 to 3.0 mg/kg.

The V end lost 7 bases, the J end lost 2 bases, and 14 bases lay between the germline ends. Germline values: CDR1 LNHDA, CDR2 SQIVND (reference sequence). This CDR3 region has 14 residues. The data were produced by immunoSEQ multiplex PCR, yet TCRdb's version contains in-frame clones alone and is incomplete. In the table there are tens of thousands of clones, more than 75% of which are singletons. V and J are TRBV19 and TRBJ1-2, with no clear D. The material was CD4+ or CD8+ T cells sorted from blood, obtained in a trial of the OX40 agonist ivuxolimab. The TCR originated in an adult with an advanced solid tumor such as melanoma, head and neck, liver or kidney cancer. CDR3 amino acids: CASTSWAPNYGYTF. The CDR3, as DNA: TGTGCCAGTACCTCGTGGGCCCCGAACTATGGCTACACCTTC.